This T cell receptor beta chain was obtained from a study of shared clonotypes between healthy human individuals. A note on this clone: This specimen includes other DNA sequences encoding the same CDR3.

Using immunoSEQ multiplex PCR, the repertoire was profiled, and TCRdb retains in-frame clones only, with some absent. Among roughly 2.6 million clones listed, 90% to 95% were seen once. The V end lost 0 bases, the J end lost 0 bases, and 8 bases lay between the germline ends. Germline CDR1 reads MNHEY; CDR2 reads SVGAGI. This CDR3 has 15 amino acids. J is TRBJ1-1 and V is TRBV6-5; D is ambiguous. This sequence was found in a man between 18 and 35 years old in good health. Sequenced: naive CD4+ T cells sorted from blood. As for subset: CD45RA+ positively selected. The CDR3 DNA sequence: TGTGCCAGCAGTTACTCGGGAGGGATGAACACTGAAGCTTTCTTT. It specifies CASSYSGGMNTEAFF.